Listed below are T cell receptor beta chains from one sample, sequenced in a study of T-cell memory formation after mild COVID-19. TCRdb called the 5' RACE reads again in MiXCR, with one record for every CDR3 protein. The repertoire holds under 250,000 distinct CDR3 sequences, with 8% to 10% as singletons. Sample: PBMCs or a T cell subset sorted from them (not recorded which). The receptors were sampled from a man between 18 and 35 years old who had mild COVID-19 (a few samples of this study predate the infection). Cell type and time point are not known. Each CDR3 is given with its conserved first and last residue. Fields, in order: clone size, V gene, D gene, J gene, CDR3 DNA, CDR3 protein. D genes are given only for firm matches. Clone size is shown for a subset of rows, as once, few, many or a class of expanded clone.

.	TRBV5-5	.	TRBJ1-1	TGTGCCAGCAGCCCCTGGGCGAACACTGAAGCTTTCTTT	CASSPWANTEAFF
.	TRBV11-2	.	TRBJ2-7	TGTGCCAGCAGCTTATGGAGCCACGAGCAGTACTTC	CASSLWSHEQYF
.	TRBV27	.	TRBJ2-2	TGTGCCAGCAGTCCGTACAGGGCTACCGGGGAGCTGTTTTTT	CASSPYRATGELFF
many	TRBV20-1	TRBD2	TRBJ2-1	TGCAGTGCTGGACTAGCGGGGGGCTATGAGCAGTTCTTC	CSAGLAGGYEQFF
.	TRBV2	TRBD1	TRBJ1-5	TGTGCCAGCAGTGGTCAGGGGGCGGCTCAGCCCCAGCATTTT	CASSGQGAAQPQHF
.	TRBV20-1	.	TRBJ2-1	TGCAGTGCTTCCCCCGACGCCGCAGGGTTTTCGAATGAGCAGTTCTTC	CSASPDAAGFSNEQFF
many	TRBV5-1	TRBD1	TRBJ1-1	TGCGCCAGCAGCTCACAGACAGGGGGCACTGAAGCTTTCTTT	CASSSQTGGTEAFF
.	TRBV27	.	TRBJ2-1	TGTGCCAGCACTGGGGACCGACTTTCCGAGCAGTTCTTC	CASTGDRLSEQFF
few	TRBV10-3	.	TRBJ1-6	TGTGCCATCAGTGATGGGGGGAATAATTCACCCCTCCACTTT	CAISDGGNNSPLHF
few	TRBV7-2	.	TRBJ2-5	TGTGCCAGCAGCGCCCAATTAGCGGTGTACCAAGAGACCCAGTACTTC	CASSAQLAVYQETQYF
.	TRBV7-6	.	TRBJ1-1	TGTGCCAGCAGCTCAAGACAGTCGAACACTGAAGCTTTCTTT	CASSSRQSNTEAFF
many	TRBV18	.	TRBJ1-3	TGTGCCAGCTCACCTGAACAGGGCTCTGGAAACACCATATATTTT	CASSPEQGSGNTIYF
.	TRBV6-2/TRBV6-3	.	TRBJ2-5	TGTGCCAGCAGTTACCCGGGACTGGAGACCCAGTACTTC	CASSYPGLETQYF
many	TRBV28	TRBD2	TRBJ2-4	TGTGCCAGCAGTTTTGGGGGGGTTGCCAAAAACATTCAGTACTTC	CASSFGGVAKNIQYF
few	TRBV9	TRBD1	TRBJ2-2	TGTGCCAGCAGCGCCGGGACAGGGGGTACGGTCGGGGAGCTGTTTTTT	CASSAGTGGTVGELFF
few	TRBV6-5	TRBD1	TRBJ1-2	TGTGCCAGCAGATACAGGGGAGGGGACTATGGCTACACCTTC	CASRYRGGDYGYTF
few	TRBV19	.	TRBJ2-7	TGTGCCAGTAGCGCCGGGGGCGCCCCGAACGAGCAGTACTTC	CASSAGGAPNEQYF
.	TRBV18	.	TRBJ2-1	TGTGCCAGCTCCCGTACCCCCTTCAATGAGCAGTTCTTC	CASSRTPFNEQFF
once	TRBV6-5	.	TRBJ1-1	TGTGCCAGCGAGGGACGTCCTAACACTGAAGCTTTCTTT	CASEGRPNTEAFF
few	TRBV24-1	.	TRBJ1-1	TGTGCCACCAGTGAGGCGGGGGGCACTGAAGCTTTCTTT	CATSEAGGTEAFF
few	TRBV6-6	.	TRBJ1-2	TGTGCCAGCACTAACGGGAGGGTAGGCGGCTACACCTTC	CASTNGRVGGYTF
.	TRBV28	.	TRBJ1-2	TGTGCCGGGGGGGGCCTAGCTAACTATGGCTACACCTTC	CAGGGLANYGYTF
few	TRBV7-7	TRBD2	TRBJ2-1	TGTGCCAGCAGTTCGACTAGCAGAGATGAGCAGTTCTTC	CASSSTSRDEQFF
few	TRBV4-2	TRBD1	TRBJ2-5	TGTGCCAGCAGCCAGCGGGACAGGTCCAAAGAGACCCAGTACTTC	CASSQRDRSKETQYF
few	TRBV12-3/TRBV12-4	TRBD1	TRBJ1-2	TGTGCCAGCAGTTTAGCGCAGGGGGGTACGGGCTACACCTTC	CASSLAQGGTGYTF
few	TRBV5-6	.	TRBJ1-6	TGTGCCAGCACCGTCTGGAATTCACCCCTCCACTTT	CASTVWNSPLHF
.	TRBV12-3/TRBV12-4	.	TRBJ1-2	TGTGCCAGCAGCCAGTACGGAGGGGCCAATGGCTACACCTTC	CASSQYGGANGYTF
many	TRBV5-1	.	TRBJ1-6	TGCGCCAGCAGTGCCGAGGATAATTCACCCCTCCACTTT	CASSAEDNSPLHF
few	TRBV30	.	TRBJ2-3	TGTGCCTGGAGTCGGGACACGTACTGGGCTACGCAGTATTTT	CAWSRDTYWATQYF
.	TRBV5-1	.	TRBJ1-2	TGCGCCAGCAGCTTGGGACAGGTTAACTATGGCTACACCTTC	CASSLGQVNYGYTF
.	TRBV6-2/TRBV6-3	.	TRBJ2-3	TGTGCCAGCAGACTCTACTTCAGAAGCACAGATACGCAGTATTTT	CASRLYFRSTDTQYF
few	TRBV6-5	.	TRBJ2-7	TGTGCCAGCAGGGAGACTCGGGAGAGCCTCTACGAGCAGTACTTC	CASRETRESLYEQYF
few	TRBV10-3	.	TRBJ1-4	TGTGCCATCACGAGGGGGACTAATGAAAAAATGTTTTTT	CAITRGTNEKMFF
.	TRBV6-1	.	TRBJ2-7	TGTGCCAGCAGTAACCCCCGGGACGGACCCTACGAGCAGTACTTC	CASSNPRDGPYEQYF
.	TRBV5-1	.	TRBJ1-4	TGCGCCAGCAGGATAGCGACTAATGAAAAACTGTTTTTT	CASRIATNEKLFF